The 23 T cell receptor beta chains given below trace back to one sample, sequenced in a study of T cell responses to AZD1222 COVID-19 vaccine (dated by TCRdb to the early 2020s). Libraries came from the immunoSEQ multiplex PCR assay. The table was pulled from immuneACCESS by TCRdb, which kept in-frame rearrangements only. Such tables lose some clones; where checked, under half of the loss comes from unresolved V genes, and the rest has no known cause. This sample gives 90,000 to 150,000 clones in total; around 87% of them show up just once. The ten biggest clones cover about 1.2% of the sample. The time point label corresponds to: baseline before first vaccination. The sample in question was peripheral blood, obtained on day 0 of AZD1222 vaccination. The receptors shown here come from an adult in good health.

Only one count was recorded for this clone. The chain uses TRBV7-8 and TRBJ2-7, with 7 bases that match TRBD1. The CDR3 loop spans 14 amino acids. CDR1 is SGHVS and CDR2 is FQNEAQ in the germline V gene. V lost 2 bases to trimming and J lost 3 bases; unmatched junction nucleotides: 4. The DNA of the CDR3 is TGTGCCAGCAGCTTAACCGGGACAGTCTACGAGCAGTACTTC. Protein product: CASSLTGTVYEQYF.

The chain carries TRBV24-1 and TRBJ2-3, with D unresolved. V was cut by 3 bases and J by 4 bases, with 13 bases left in between. Per germline, CDR1 KGHDR and CDR2 SFDVKD. This CDR3 comprises 15 residues. The CDR3 coding sequence is TGTGCCACCAGTGATGGAGTAGGCTACTCAGATACGCAGTATTTT. Translated, it gives CATSDGVGYSDTQYF.

This clone was detected only once. The chain is built from TRBV7-8 and TRBJ2-3; no definite D call. CDR1 and CDR2 from the germline V gene are SGHVS and FQNEAQ. The CDR3 is made up of 14 amino acids. V was shortened by 4 bases and J by 6 bases, with 14 bases between the two germline ends. In nucleotides, the CDR3 is TGTGCCAGCAGCTCGATAGCCCTGGGGGATACGCAGTATTTT. The encoded protein is CASSSIALGDTQYF.

The rearrangement uses TRBV2 and TRBJ2-7; weak D call: TRBD2 (7 bases). The CDR3 extends over 15 amino acids. From germline, CDR1 is SNHLY and CDR2 FYNNEI. Trimming shortened V by 4 bases and J by 3 bases, and 16 bases separated the two germline ends. CDR3 DNA: TGTGCCAGCAGTGCCGGGGGGCACGAACTCTACGAGCAGTACTTC. Translated: CASSAGGHELYEQYF. The full variable domain, its missing parts supplied by reference TRBV2 and TRBJ2-7, is EPEVTQTPSHQVTQMGQEVILRCVPISNHLYFYWYRQILGQKVEFLVSFYNNEISEKSEIFDDQFSVERPDGSNFTLKIRSTKLEDSAMYFCASSAGGHELYEQYFGPGTRLTVT.

This clone has a single count. V is TRBV19 and J is TRBJ1-5, with unresolved D. Germline-derived CDR1 and CDR2 are LNHDA and SQIVND (reference sequence). V was trimmed by 3 bases and J by 0 bases, leaving 15 bases between them. The CDR3 is 17 amino acids. CDR3 sequence (DNA): TGTGCCAGTAGTATCGGTTGGCGGCGGGGTAGCAATCAGCCCCAGCATTTT. It codes for CASSIGWRRGSNQPQHF.

The chain employs TRBV7-2 and TRBJ1-5; tentative D call: TRBD1 (5 bases). Germline V lookup: CDR1 SGHTA, CDR2 FQGNSA. The V end lost 5 bases, the J end lost 4 bases, and 9 bases lay between the germline ends. The CDR3 is 13 amino acids. This chain's CDR3 is CASSQYRNQPQHF. Written as DNA, the CDR3 is TGTGCCAGCAGCCAGTACAGGAATCAGCCCCAGCATTTT.

The CDR3 bases are TGTGCCAGCAGTTACGACGGCTCTGGGGCCAACGTCCTGACTTTC. It specifies CASSYDGSGANVLTF. The chain has TRBV6-2 or TRBV6-3 and TRBJ2-6; D unresolved. V lost 2 bases and J 0 bases, leaving 5 bases between the germline ends. CDR1 is MNHEY and CDR2 is SVGEGT in the germline V gene. This CDR3 is 15 amino acids long.

The table lists this clone with a few counts. V usage is TRBV7-9 and J usage is TRBJ1-1; D not certain. The CDR3 is 15 amino acids. The V gene's germline CDR1 is SEHNR and CDR2 FQNEAQ (reference sequence). Deletions cut 2 bases from V and 4 bases from J, with 14 bases between. Here the CDR3 DNA reads TGTGCCAGCAGCTTAAGTAACGCTGCGGGCACTGAAGCTTTCTTT. Translating it yields CASSLSNAAGTEAFF. The whole variable domain, remainder taken from reference TRBV7-9 and TRBJ1-1, is DTGVSQNPRHKITKRGQNVTFRCDPISEHNRLYWYRQTLGQGPEFLTYFQNEAQLEKSRLLSDRFSAERPKGSFSTLEIQRTEQGDSAMYLCASSLSNAAGTEAFFGQGTRLTVV.

This chain connects TRBV4-3 to TRBJ1-3; TRBD1 matches 8 bases. Germline trimming cut 0 bases from V and 0 bases from J; bases unmatched to any gene: 7. The CDR3 is 18 amino acids. Germline loops: CDR1 LGHNA, CDR2 YSLEER. Here the CDR3 reads CASSQDVTGATSGNTIYF. DNA for the CDR3: TGCGCCAGCAGCCAAGACGTGACAGGGGCCACCTCTGGAAACACCATATATTTT.

This sequence joins TRBV25-1 and TRBJ2-5; D gene uncertain. V was cut by 8 bases and J by 4 bases, with 5 bases left in between. The germline gives CDR1 MGHDK, CDR2 SYGVNS. This CDR3 region has 10 residues. The CDR3 region is CASVAETQYF. The CDR3, as DNA: TGTGCCAGCGTCGCAGAGACCCAGTACTTC. Looking up the rest from reference TRBV25-1 and TRBJ2-5 gives the full variable domain: EADIYQTPRYLVIGTGKKITLECSQTMGHDKMYWYQQDPGMELHLIHYSYGVNSTEKGDLSSESTVSRIRTEHFPLTLESARPSHTSQYLCASVAETQYFGPGTRLLVL.

This sequence joins TRBV3-1 (or the pseudogene TRBV3-2) and TRBJ2-5; 8 bases map to TRBD1. The CDR3 is 17 residues long. Germline values: CDR1 LGHDT, CDR2 YNNKEL (reference sequence). V was clipped by 0 bases and J by 5 bases; unmatched bases: 11. Here the CDR3 reads CASSQDLRTGSWETQYF. In DNA form, the CDR3 reads TGTGCCAGCAGCCAAGATCTAAGGACAGGGTCGTGGGAGACCCAGTACTTC.

This rearrangement joins TRBV12-5 to TRBJ1-2, with 7 bases matching TRBD1. The CDR3 loop spans 13 amino acids. With 7 bases clipped from V and 4 bases from J, the junction kept 6 bases outside the gene matches. Germline V lookup: CDR1 LGHNT, CDR2 FRNRAP. The DNA of the CDR3 is TGTGCTAGTGCCCCAGCAGGGGGCTATGGCTACACCTTC. It translates to CASAPAGGYGYTF.

V and J are TRBV20-1 and TRBJ2-1; TRBD1 might be the D (6 bases). The CDR3 contains 9 residues. V was trimmed by 6 bases and J by 15 bases, leaving 12 bases between them. Per germline, CDR1 DFQATT and CDR2 SNEGSKA (reference sequence). CDR3 DNA: TGCAGTGCCGGACAGAAACCGTTCTTC. Its protein is CSAGQKPFF.

This sequence joins TRBV9 and TRBJ2-3; 12 bases map to TRBD2. The CDR3 runs to 16 residues. CDR1 is SGDLS, CDR2 YYNGEE, per germline. V lost 3 bases to trimming and J lost 0 bases; unmatched junction nucleotides: 2. Written as DNA, the CDR3 is TGTGCCAGCAGCGCACTAGCGGGGGGTAGCACAGATACGCAGTATTTT. As protein: CASSALAGGSTDTQYF.

The chain recombines TRBV5-6 with TRBJ2-7; TRBD1 aligns across 7 bases. The V segment lost 4 bases and the J segment 6 bases; nucleotides outside the gene matches: 4. This CDR3 region has 12 residues. Per germline, CDR1 SGHDT and CDR2 YYEEEE. The CDR3 DNA follows: TGTGCCAGCAGCAGACAGGGACCCGAGCAGTACTTC. This encodes CASSRQGPEQYF.

The sample holds one count of this clone. The gene calls are TRBV28 and TRBJ2-1; D possibly corresponds to TRBD2 (6 bases). CDR3 length equals 15 residues. V lost 10 bases and J 2 bases, leaving 18 bases between the germline ends. The germline gives CDR1 MDHEN, CDR2 SYDVKM. In DNA, the CDR3 is TGTGCCACCGAGGGTCGGGGGTCAACCTACAATGAGCAGTTCTTC. It is translated as CATEGRGSTYNEQFF.

The chain is built from TRBV4-2 and TRBJ2-3; TRBD2 aligns across 9 bases. V trimming: 1 base; J trimming: 4 bases; junction bases outside the gene matches: 6. Germline CDR1 and CDR2: LGHNA and YNFKEQ. The CDR3 has 16 residues. The chain's CDR3 is CASSQVGGGAADTQYF. The CDR3 DNA follows: TGTGCCAGCAGCCAAGTAGGCGGGGGGGCAGCAGATACGCAGTATTTT.

This clone was picked up one time. The J gene is TRBJ2-7, the V gene TRBV19; 12 bases are shared with TRBD2. From germline, CDR1 is LNHDA and CDR2 SQIVND (reference sequence). This CDR3 spans 13 amino acids. V shed 4 bases, J shed 6 bases, and the junction held 1 base outside the gene matches. The CDR3 DNA reads as TGTGCCAGTAGTAGACTAGCGGGGGCCGAGCAGTACTTC. Encoded protein: CASSRLAGAEQYF.

On this clone: One end of the junction fails to match germline, which may point to a read error. The chain is built from TRBV5-1 and TRBJ1-2, with a weak D call TRBD1 (5 bases). This CDR3 spans 11 amino acids. From germline, CDR1 is SGHRS and CDR2 YFSETQ. The CDR3 loop reads CASDDGAGSTF. CDR3 coding DNA: TGCGCCAGCGACGATGGGGCTGGCTCCACCTTC.

The CDR3 loop is CASSQDRGQGYGAFF. DNA for the CDR3: TGCGCCAGCAGCCAAGATCGGGGACAAGGGTACGGTGCTTTCTTT. The rearrangement joins TRBV4-1 to TRBJ1-1; possible D gene TRBD1, 6 bases. Looked up from germline, CDR1 is MGHRA and CDR2 is YSYEKL. V gave up 0 bases and J gave up 11 bases, with 19 bases separating them. This CDR3 is built from 15 residues.

Only one count was recorded for this clone. V is TRBV7-2 and J is TRBJ2-7, with a weak D call TRBD1 (6 bases). This CDR3 region has 14 residues. Germline V gives CDR1 SGHTA, CDR2 FQGNSA. V lost 6 bases and J lost 6, with 18 bases in between. The chain's CDR3 is CASRSPGQTSEQYF. Here the CDR3 DNA reads TGTGCCAGCAGGTCACCGGGACAAACCTCCGAGCAGTACTTC.

Regarding this clone: Other DNA sequences in this sample translate to the same CDR3. The J gene is TRBJ2-5, the V gene TRBV5-6, with TRBD2 identical over 7 bases. With 3 bases clipped from V and 5 bases from J, the junction kept 10 bases outside the gene matches. Germline V CDR1 and CDR2: SGHDT, YYEEEE. The CDR3 totals 15 residues. This chain's CDR3 is CASSSTGGRGETQYF. CDR3 nucleotides: TGTGCCAGCAGCTCAACGGGGGGTCGCGGGGAGACCCAGTACTTC.

The CDR3 DNA is TGCGCCAGCAGCCAAGATCCTTACAGCTCTGGAAACACCATATATTTT. It encodes CASSQDPYSSGNTIYF. The gene calls are TRBV4-1 and TRBJ1-3; D is undetermined. The CDR3 consists of 16 residues. Germline V gene sequence: CDR1 MGHRA, CDR2 YSYEKL. With 0 bases removed from V and 0 bases from J, the gap between germline ends came to 9 bases.